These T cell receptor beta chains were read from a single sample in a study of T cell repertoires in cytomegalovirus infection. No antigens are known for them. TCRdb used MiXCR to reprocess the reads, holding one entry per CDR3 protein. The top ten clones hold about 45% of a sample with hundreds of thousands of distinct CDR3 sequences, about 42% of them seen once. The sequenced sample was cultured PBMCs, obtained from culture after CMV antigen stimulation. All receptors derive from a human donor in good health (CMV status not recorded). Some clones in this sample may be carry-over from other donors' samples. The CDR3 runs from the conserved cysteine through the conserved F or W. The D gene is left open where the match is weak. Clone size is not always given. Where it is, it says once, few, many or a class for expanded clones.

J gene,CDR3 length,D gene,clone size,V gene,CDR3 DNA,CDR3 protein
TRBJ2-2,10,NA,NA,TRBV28,TGTGCCGACTACACCGGGGAGCTGTTTTTT,CADYTGELFF
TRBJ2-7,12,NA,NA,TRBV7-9,TGTGCCAGCAGCTCTCTGCGGTACGAGCAGTACTTC,CASSSLRYEQYF
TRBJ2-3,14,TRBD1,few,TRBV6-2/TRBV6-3,TGTGCCAGCGGCTCAGGGGGTCGCACGCATACGCAGTATTTT,CASGSGGRTHTQYF
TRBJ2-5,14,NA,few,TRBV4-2,TGTGCCAGCAGGGCCTTAGGGGGTGAAGAGACCCAGTACTTC,CASRALGGEETQYF
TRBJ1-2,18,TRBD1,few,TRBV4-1,TGCGCCAGCAGCCAACGTCCCGGGACAGGGACCTATAACTATGGCTACACCTTC,CASSQRPGTGTYNYGYTF
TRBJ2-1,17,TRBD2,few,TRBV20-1,TGCAGTGCTACTGGACTAGCGGGGGGGCGGCATACCAATGAGCAGTTCTTC,CSATGLAGGRHTNEQFF
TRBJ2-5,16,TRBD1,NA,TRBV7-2,TGTGCCAGCAGCTTGGGCTGGGGGACAGATCAAGAGACCCAGTACTTC,CASSLGWGTDQETQYF
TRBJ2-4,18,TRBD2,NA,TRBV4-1,TGCGCCAGCAGCCTGGGACTAGCGGGGGGGCAAGCCAAAAACATTCAGTACTTC,CASSLGLAGGQAKNIQYF
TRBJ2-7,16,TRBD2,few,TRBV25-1,TGTGCCAGCAGTACCCACGGCGCTAGCGGGGACTACGAGCAGTACTTC,CASSTHGASGDYEQYF
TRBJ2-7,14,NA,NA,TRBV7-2,TGTGCCAGCAGCTTAGCCGGGGGGCCGGCGGGGCAGTACTTC,CASSLAGGPAGQYF
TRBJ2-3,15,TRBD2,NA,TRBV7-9,TGTGCCAGCAGCCCACTAGCGGGAGGCACAGATACGAAGTATTTT,CASSPLAGGTDTKYF
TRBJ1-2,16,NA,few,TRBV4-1,TGCGCCAGCAGCCAAGATGAGGGCAGGGGAGGCTATGGCTACACCTTC,CASSQDEGRGGYGYTF
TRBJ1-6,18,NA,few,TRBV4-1,TGCGCCAGCAGCCAAGATCTTGAGTGGCGCACCTATAATTCACCCCTCCACTTT,CASSQDLEWRTYNSPLHF
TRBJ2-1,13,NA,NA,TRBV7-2,TGTGCCAGCGCATCGAGCTCCTACAATGAGCAGTTCTTC,CASASSSYNEQFF
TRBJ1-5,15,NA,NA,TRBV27,TGTGCCAGCAGTTCCACACCCTATAGCAATCAGCCCCAGCATTTT,CASSSTPYSNQPQHF
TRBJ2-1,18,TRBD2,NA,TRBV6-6,TGTGCCAGCAGTTCCGTGGGACTAGCGGGGTCGTCCTACAATGAGCAGTTCTTC,CASSSVGLAGSSYNEQFF
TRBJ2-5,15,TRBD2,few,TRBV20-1,TGCAGTGCTTCACTAGCGGGGGGGCATCAAGAGACCCAGTACTTC,CSASLAGGHQETQYF
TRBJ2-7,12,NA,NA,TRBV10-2,TGCGCCAGCAGTTTCATCTCCTACGAGCAGTACTTC,CASSFISYEQYF
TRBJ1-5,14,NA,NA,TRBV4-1,TGCGCCAGCAGCCAAGGGCAGGGAAGTCAGCCCCAGCATTTT,CASSQGQGSQPQHF
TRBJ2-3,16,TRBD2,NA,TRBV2,TGTGCCAGCAGTGGGCCCACGGGGGGGTCCACAGATACGCAGTATTTT,CASSGPTGGSTDTQYF
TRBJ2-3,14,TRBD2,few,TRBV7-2,TGTGCCAGCAGCTTGACTAGCGGGAGGAATACGCAGTATTTT,CASSLTSGRNTQYF
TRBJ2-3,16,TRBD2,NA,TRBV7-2,TGTGCCAGCAGCCCAACGGGACTAGCGGGGACAGATACGCAGTATTTT,CASSPTGLAGTDTQYF
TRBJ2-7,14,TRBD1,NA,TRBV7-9,TGTGCCAGCAGCTTTTCCGGGACAGGGAGCGAGCAGTACTTC,CASSFSGTGSEQYF
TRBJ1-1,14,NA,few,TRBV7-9,TGTGCCAGCAGCTCCCCCTCGGCGTGGACTGAAGCTTTCTTT,CASSSPSAWTEAFF
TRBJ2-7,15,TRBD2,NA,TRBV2,TGTGCCAGCAGTGATCGACTAGCGGGTACCTACGAGCAGTACTTC,CASSDRLAGTYEQYF
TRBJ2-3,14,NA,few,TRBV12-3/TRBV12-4,TGTGCCAGCAGTTTCTCGACAGTTACAGATACGCAGTATTTT,CASSFSTVTDTQYF
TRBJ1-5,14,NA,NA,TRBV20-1,TGCAGTGTCCCGGGACCGCGGCGGGATCAGCCCCAGCATTTT,CSVPGPRRDQPQHF
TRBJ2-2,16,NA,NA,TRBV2,TGTGCCAGCAGTGAAAGAGGTCTAGAGGTCACCGGGGAGCTGTTTTTT,CASSERGLEVTGELFF
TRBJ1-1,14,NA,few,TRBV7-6,TGTGCCAGCAGCCTAGGGGCCAGGAACACTGAAGCTTTCTTT,CASSLGARNTEAFF
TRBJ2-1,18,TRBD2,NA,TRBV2,TGTGCCAGCAGACCCGGGACTAGCGGGGGGCCCTCCTACAATGAGCAGTTCTTC,CASRPGTSGGPSYNEQFF
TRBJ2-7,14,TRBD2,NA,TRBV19,TGTGCCAGTAGCCGGGGAGGGGCCCCGGGAGAGCAGTACTTC,CASSRGGAPGEQYF
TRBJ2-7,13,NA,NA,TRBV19,TGTGCCAGTAGTGGGTGGCCCTTCTACGAGCAGTACTTC,CASSGWPFYEQYF
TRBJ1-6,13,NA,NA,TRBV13,TGTGCCAGCAGCTTAGGCCCCCCGGGGACCCTCCACTTT,CASSLGPPGTLHF
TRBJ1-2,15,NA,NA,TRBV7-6,TGTGCCAGCAGCTTAGTTCGGGGCCAGCTTAATGGCTACATCTTC,CASSLVRGQLNGYIF
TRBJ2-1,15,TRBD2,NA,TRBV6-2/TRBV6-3,TGTGCCAGTCGAAAGCGGGAGGTGTCCTACAATGAGCAGTTCTTC,CASRKREVSYNEQFF
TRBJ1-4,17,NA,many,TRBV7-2,TGTGCCAGCAGCTTACAGCCGATCCGATCAACTAATGAAAAACTGTTTTTT,CASSLQPIRSTNEKLFF
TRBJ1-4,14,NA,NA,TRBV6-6,TGTGCCAGCAGTGACTATGAAACTAATGAAAAACTGTTTTTT,CASSDYETNEKLFF
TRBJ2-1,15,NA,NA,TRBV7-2,TGTGCCAGCAGCTTGGGGGGTCAGGAGTGGGATGAGCAGTTCTTC,CASSLGGQEWDEQFF
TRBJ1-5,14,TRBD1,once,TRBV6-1,TGTGCCAGCAGCGCCGCAGGGGGCAATCAGGCCCAGCATTTT,CASSAAGGNQAQHF